This T cell receptor (beta chain) stems from a study of regulatory T cells in long-lasting Graves disease. Time point indicated: newly diagnosed GD, antithyroid drugs for less than 3 months. The authors made the TCR library using RNA they extracted from PBMCs. The V and J ends lost 5 bases and 8 bases, in that order; junction bases with no gene match: 17. Germline-derived CDR1 and CDR2 are SGHAT and FQNNGV. CDR3 length: 18 residues. This clonotype turned up a few times. Investigators prepared the TCR beta libraries by applying iRepertoire HTBI primers and Arm-PCR of CDR3 regions. TCRdb re-called the multiplex PCR reads with MiXCR, one entry per CDR3 protein. The table lists approximately 470,000 distinct CDR3 sequences, about a sixth of them singletons. These data were likewise used in another study, on T cells in Graves' hyperthyroidism and ophthalmopathy.

The chain couples TRBV11-2 to TRBJ2-1, with 11 bases identical to TRBD2. The TCR comes from a man in his forties with Graves disease. The sample was peripheral blood mononuclear cells (PBMCs), taken at new diagnosis, from a patient treated with antithyroid drugs. This CDR3 is CASSLRPPTSGSPDEQFF. The CDR3 nucleotides read TGTGCCAGCAGCCTAAGACCCCCTACTAGCGGGAGCCCCGATGAGCAGTTCTTC.